This T cell receptor (beta chain) was observed in a study of cytomegalovirus exposure and HLA in healthy donors (dated by TCRdb to 2016 to 2017). Turning to the overall study: In an earlier analysis of some 610 of the donors, roughly 300 Gb of sequence data and roughly 100 million unique TCR beta sequences from about 179 million T cells were reported. Along with the roughly 710-subject first cohort, a separate validation cohort of around 110 different subjects was used. To study patterns of TCR occurrence, a later analysis re-analyzed previously published TCR beta repertoires from several hundred donors and added high-resolution HLA genotyping. Of the 300 to 450 genotyped donors, 75% to 85% were placed in the genetic ancestry cluster associated with self-reported Caucasian donors. The study was designed to test whether signatures of past pathogen exposure could be identified by cataloging public T cell receptors. The study used immunosequencing to profile the T cell repertoires of several hundred subjects and linked those repertoires to cytomegalovirus serostatus. Rather than drawing on any new phenotypic data, the later analysis identified candidate immune exposures from TCR beta sequences and the way those sequences occurred across donors. High-throughput TCR immunosequencing, statistical association of individual TCRs with disease status, and machine learning were combined to predict cytomegalovirus infection status. Typing coverage varied by locus: roughly 629-630 donors for A, B, C, DRB1 and DQB1; roughly 520 for DQA1; nearly 610 for DPA1; roughly 470 for DPB1. Roughly 300 gigabases of sequencing data and tens of millions of unique TCR sequences were included in an early release covering several hundred HLA-typed donors. An earlier analysis of several hundred of the donors used high-throughput TCR beta sequencing to judge whether each TCR beta V gene segment behaved as functional or pseudogenic. Every repertoire in the discovery cohort had been generated on one and the same sequencing platform. Several DR-DQ haplotypes were handled as single units for association and clustering because linkage in the cohort was strong. Class I and class II HLA loci were covered by the typing at four-digit resolution. Among about 400 genotyped donors of the cohort, an average of approximately 200,000 unique TCR beta nucleotide sequences was sequenced per donor, of which approximately 18% were non-productive. Alongside the repertoire data, information on donor age, sex, ethnicity and CMV serostatus was compiled. Genome-wide SNP genotypes for about three fifths of the roughly 670 donors were used in a later genetic analysis, which treated that subset as a discovery cohort.

Library preparation used the immunoSEQ multiplex PCR assay. The multiplex PCR relied on a mix of 60 forward primers for TCR Vbeta segments and 13 reverse primers for TCR Jbeta segments. A multiplex PCR assay on genomic DNA amplified the CDR3 region of rearranged TCR beta genes. On the Illumina HiSeq System, the amplified TCR beta libraries were sequenced as 87-base-pair reads. The authors' analysis ran thus. A later analysis tallied roughly 80 million unique TCR beta chains across the 700 or so repertoires, and some 10 million of those chains were shared by two or more donors. To remove PCR and sequencing errors, raw reads were error-corrected and collapsed into unique sequences using a nearest-neighbor algorithm that merged closely related sequences. CDR3 sequences were aligned to IMGT reference sequences to assign V, D and J gene segments. For a sequence to be retained, a match of at least six nucleotides to both a V gene segment and a J gene segment was required. Rearrangements were called productive when the CDR3 lacked stop codons and stayed in frame with V and J; all others were non-productive. CDR3 was defined by IMGT convention, running from the second conserved V-encoded cysteine to the conserved J-encoded phenylalanine. Sequences without an unambiguous match to a single V gene segment were excluded from the earlier analysis of about 630 of the donors. In an earlier analysis of some 590 of the donors, a V segment was called functional when productive rearrangements were above 56.7%, and segregating when the standard deviation between donors exceeded 5%. A statistical classification framework was built for diagnosing cytomegalovirus status from the catalog of TCR beta chain sequences. A later analysis assigned V and J genes by comparing TCR nucleotide sequences with IMGT/GENE-DB human TR gene sequences. In a later analysis, CDR3 sequences and most-parsimonious VDJ recombination scenarios were assigned using the TCRdist pipeline. A later analysis defined each TCR beta chain by its CDR3 amino acid sequence plus V-gene family, and excluded reads lacking a unique V-gene family. In a later analysis, around 600 highly shared, low-generation-probability nucleotide sequences were removed to address suspected cross-contamination and a sequencing artifact. In a later analysis, a clonal expansion index for each public chain was calculated from normalized within-repertoire ranks of inferred template counts. A later analysis computed generation probabilities with a VDJ recombination model fitted to out-of-frame rearrangements, and checked the results against IGoR. A later analysis scored TCR-TCR, TCR-HLA and TCR-CMV co-occurrence with hypergeometric tests, applying a repertoire-size bias correction to TCR pairs. False discovery rates were estimated in a later analysis by permuting HLA or CMV assignments 20 times. In a later analysis, co-occurring TCRs were grouped with DBSCAN, and TCRdist sequence similarity was added when clustering was performed within HLA-allele-positive subsets. Co-occurrence clustering excluded repertoires with fewer than 30,000 or more than 120,000 public chains, plus five with anomalous nucleotide sharing. Not all clones reach the TCRdb copy of this immuneACCESS table, which keeps in-frame sequences only. Checked studies attribute under half of the gap to unresolved V genes and leave the rest unexplained. The V and J calls and clone size come from that table; D and trimming were worked out from the DNA. Within this sample are approximately 110,000 clones, with around 80% of them counted one time only. 0.85% to 1.4% of the sample is held by the ten biggest clonotypes.

Looking up the germline V gene (reference sequence) yields CDR1 MNHEY and CDR2 SMNVEV. The CDR3, cysteine through phenylalanine, is 15 amino acids long. The CDR3 DNA has 45 bases and is translated from base 1. Deletion took 8 bases off V and 1 base off J, with a span of 17 bases between the germline ends. In total, approximately 700 healthy bone marrow donors made up the cohort. At the time of sampling, all cohort members were nominally healthy, though unrecorded immune exposures were likely present. The donor was CMV seronegative and was included in the group of 352 seronegative cohort members. Every donor gave a peripheral blood sample, and the peripheral blood mononuclear cells from that sample were used for TCR beta sequencing. Genomic DNA was extracted from the blood cell samples with the Qiagen DNeasy Blood Extraction Kit. With respect to this clone: Its antigen specificity is not known. Within one base of it there is no much larger clone, and no base qualities were kept.

Study-level results and caveats: In this cohort, only TCR beta chains were sequenced, and detectable features were limited by the absence of alpha or paired-chain data. A cluster of highly shared sequence variants was judged likely to represent a technical artifact of the sequencing pipeline. Presence/absence analyses assumed roughly uniform sequencing depth across donors, an assumption that may not hold. At a false discovery rate of 0.05, a later analysis linked 16,951 TCR beta sequences to specific HLA alleles. Cytomegalovirus status was reported to be diagnosed by the classifier with high specificity and sensitivity in both the original and validation cohorts. Correlated functional status among segregating V segments might be attributable to linkage disequilibrium, but an unknown experimental factor could not be ruled out. HLA typing was unavailable for some donors at each locus, so association tests used only the typed subset. A further reported finding was that TCR beta sequences accurately predicted the HLA-A and HLA-B alleles for most subjects in the first cohort. While some public TCRs were present in many individuals, most TCR sequences turned up only very rarely across donors. The authors suggested that the approach could potentially be generalized to other disease states and immunological phenotypes. In a later genetic analysis, a missense DCLRE1C variant was associated with V-gene and J-gene trimming of TCR beta chains, and the association was replicated in an independent cohort. An earlier analysis of some 560 of the donors showed that most TCR beta V segments appeared in productive rearrangements either about 87% or about 30% of the time, which broadly matched IMGT annotations. Compared with the roughly 700-donor mean, donors in an Asian-associated ancestry cluster had fewer N-insertions in productive TCRs, according to a later genetic analysis. A total of 150 or so TCR beta chains were listed by the study as associated with cytomegalovirus. Over 15 rarely observed V segments, including chromosome 9 orphons, were excluded from the earlier analysis of several hundred of the donors because counts were too low. The 87-base-pair reads could not distinguish some IMGT-functional V segments, including TRBV6-2 and TRBV6-3, so those segments were excluded. CMV serostatus was the only immune exposure information available for the cohort. In a later analysis, most CMV-associated TCR beta chains were found to appear HLA-restricted, with HLA associations seemingly driven largely by CMV exposure. In vitro tests confirmed that a few of the cytomegalovirus-associated TCR beta chains recognize cytomegalovirus antigens. In a later analysis, TCR association rates were found to vary across HLA loci, with the most associated TCRs seen for DRB1 alleles and the fewest for HLA-C alleles. Compared with equally common non-associated chains, HLA-associated TCR beta chains in a later analysis were more clonally expanded and had lower generation probabilities. Several of the top co-occurrence clusters appeared to be linked to parvovirus B19, influenza, CMV and Epstein-Barr virus, according to a later analysis. When HLA alleles, especially DR and DQ, strongly co-occurred, attributing TCR associations to individual alleles was difficult.

Material for sequencing was PBMCs. The chain uses TRBV27 and TRBJ1-1; the D gene cannot be named for sure. This receptor was taken from a woman aged 25 to 39 in good health and CMV-seronegative. The CDR3 protein is CASRGRVQTNTEAFF. In nucleotides, the sequence is TGTGCCAGCCGCGGGAGGGTCCAGACGAACACTGAAGCTTTCTTT.